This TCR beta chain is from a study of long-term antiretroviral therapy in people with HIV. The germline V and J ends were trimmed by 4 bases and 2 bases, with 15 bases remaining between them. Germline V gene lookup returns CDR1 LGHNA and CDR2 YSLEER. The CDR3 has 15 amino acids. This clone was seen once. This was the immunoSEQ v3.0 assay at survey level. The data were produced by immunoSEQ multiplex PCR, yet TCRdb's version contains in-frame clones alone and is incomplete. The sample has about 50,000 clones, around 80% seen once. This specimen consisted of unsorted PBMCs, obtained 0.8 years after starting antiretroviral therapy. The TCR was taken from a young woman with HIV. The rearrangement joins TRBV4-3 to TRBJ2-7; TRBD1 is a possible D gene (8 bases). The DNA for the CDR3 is TGCGCCAGCAGCCCTGGACAGGGAGGGACCTACGAGCAGTACTTC. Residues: CASSPGQGGTYEQYF.